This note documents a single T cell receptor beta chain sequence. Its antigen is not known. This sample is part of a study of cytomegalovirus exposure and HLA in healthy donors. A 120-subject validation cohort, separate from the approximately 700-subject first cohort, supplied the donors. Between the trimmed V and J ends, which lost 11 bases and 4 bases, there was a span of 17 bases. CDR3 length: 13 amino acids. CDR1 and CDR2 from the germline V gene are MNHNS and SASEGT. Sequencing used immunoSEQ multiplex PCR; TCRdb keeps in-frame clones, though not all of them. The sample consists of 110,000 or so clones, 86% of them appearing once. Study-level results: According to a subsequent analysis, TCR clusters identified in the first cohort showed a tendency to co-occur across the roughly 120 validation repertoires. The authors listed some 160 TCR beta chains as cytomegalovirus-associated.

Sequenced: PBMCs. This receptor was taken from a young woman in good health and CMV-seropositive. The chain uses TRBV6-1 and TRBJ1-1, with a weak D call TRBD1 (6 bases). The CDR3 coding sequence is TGTGCCGAACGTCAGGGGTCAGGCACTGAAGCTTTCTTT. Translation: CAERQGSGTEAFF.